This T cell receptor beta chain was identified during a study of T cell responses to AZD1222 COVID-19 vaccine (dated by TCRdb to the early 2020s). Looking at the study overall: A total of 233 trial participants underwent TCR sequencing, of whom around 200 received two doses of AZD1222 and about 26 received two doses of the MenACWY control vaccine. Trial participants were enrolled by age into 18-55, 56-69 and 70-plus year subgroups, with roughly 160, 29 and 62 TCR-sequenced participants respectively.

V is clipped by 4 bases and J by 0 bases, and the sequence between their germline boundaries is 16 bases long. The germline V gene gives CDR1 as KGHSH and CDR2 as LQKENI. Counted from cysteine to phenylalanine, this CDR3 has 17 amino acids. Only the CDR3 portion is preserved as DNA: 51 bases, with reading frame beginning at the first base. This clone was recorded only once. It lacks a known antigen. No much larger clonotype is one base removed from it; base qualities were not supplied. The CDR3 regions of human TCRbeta chains were subjected to immunosequencing. The source study handled its data this way. Repertoire TCRs were checked for matches against a reference library of SARS-CoV-2-specific TCRs that had been generated using the MIRA antigen-specificity platform. Breadth was defined as the fraction of unique TCRs that were SARS-CoV-2-associated. Depth was defined as the fraction of total T cells that were SARS-CoV-2-associated. Each spike-specific TCR was assigned to its reactive spike region and to a CD4 or CD8 class using the MIRA data. Log10-transformed breadth and depth values were compared by one-way ANOVA with Sidak's multiple comparisons tests. TCRdb's version of the immuneACCESS table is confined to in-frame rearrangements and falls short of the full clone set. An unresolved V gene accounts for under half of the shortfall where checked; the remainder is of unknown origin. Clonal size and the V and J genes are those of that table, whereas D and trimming came from the DNA. This sample comprises around 140,000 clones, roughly 92% of them detected only once. Of the sample, about 4.1% is held by the ten largest clones.

The sample's time point label, decoded: about 28 days (+/-7) after the second vaccine dose. AZD1222 recipients with second doses at about 4 weeks or about 12 weeks were pooled, because spike-specific TCR depth and breadth did not differ between schedules. Vaccinee samples were obtained from the UK trials COV001 and COV002, which included a single-blind randomized controlled phase 2/3 trial of AZD1222 (ChAdOx1 nCoV-19) in healthy adults. For TCRbeta chain sequencing, PBMC samples from trial participants were taken at day 0 and at day 28 after the second dose. The paper as a whole reports these results and caveats: The whole spike protein was spanned by vaccine-associated CD4 TCRs, and dominant responses were seen in regions 160-218 and 743-854. Most participants were white British and females outnumbered males, and the authors suggested that clonal diversity may have been underestimated. Nearly half of unique spike-specific TCRs reportedly recognized epitopes outside regions mutated in the B.1.351 and B.1.1.7 variants. Spike-specific TCR breadth and depth rose significantly after two AZD1222 doses compared with day 0 and with MenACWY recipients. Conclusions about previously exposed vaccinees are limited because only six or seven AZD1222 recipients were SARS-CoV-2 seropositive at baseline. The 56-69-year group was small, and its depth increase did not reach significance, likely because of low power. Because no samples from the day 14 peak response were available, repertoires could be characterized only after the peak T cell response.

The TCR was taken from an adult who received the AZD1222 COVID-19 vaccine. The chain joins TRBV18 to TRBJ1-5; D gene: possibly TRBD1, on 6 matching bases. The source was peripheral blood, collected 28 days after the second AZD1222 dose. The CDR3 region has the sequence CASSLTSGDYSNQPQHF. The DNA is as follows: TGTGCCAGCTCACTCACCTCAGGGGACTATAGCAATCAGCCCCAGCATTTT.